Shown below are 29 T cell receptor beta chains from a single sample sequenced in a study of cytomegalovirus exposure and HLA in healthy donors. The PCR employed 60 Vbeta primers together with 13 Jbeta primers. The table came from immunoSEQ multiplex PCR; TCRdb's copy has only in-frame clones and leaves some out. The top ten clones hold around 7.3% of a sample with over 65,000 clones, about 68% of them seen once. The sequenced sample consisted of PBMCs. The receptors were sampled from a woman in her 30s in good health and CMV-seropositive.

This clone was observed a handful of times. V is TRBV5-5 and J is TRBJ2-7, with TRBD1 matching over 8 bases. V trimming: 1 base; J trimming: 4 bases; junction bases outside the gene matches: 10. Germline values: CDR1 SGHKS, CDR2 YYEKEE (reference sequence). This CDR3 region has 16 residues. The CDR3 DNA is TGTGCCAGCAGCTTGATACAGGGCAGGGGGCTGTACGAGCAGTACTTC. Translated: CASSLIQGRGLYEQYF.

The chain couples TRBV6-4 to TRBJ2-2; no reliable D call. The CDR3 runs to 13 residues. The V end was cut by 4 bases, the J end by 5 bases, with 8 bases between. The germline CDR1 and CDR2 sequences are MRHNA and SNTAGT. The CDR3 region has the DNA TGTGCCAGCAGTGGTTCGGAGACCGGGGAGCTGTTTTTT. As protein: CASSGSETGELFF.

The gene calls are TRBV9 and TRBJ2-7, with 7 nucleotides matching TRBD2. The V gene end was trimmed by 0 bases and the J gene end by 4 bases; junction bases not matched to a gene: 7. This CDR3 has 15 amino acids. CDR1 SGDLS and CDR2 YYNGEE come from the germline V gene. The CDR3 loop is CASSVESSGGYEQYF. CDR3 nucleotide sequence: TGTGCCAGCAGCGTAGAGTCTAGCGGAGGTTACGAGCAGTACTTC.

This clone was seen at least ten times. The chain carries TRBV6-5 and TRBJ2-5; 9 bases are a match to TRBD1. Losses at the gene ends were 4 bases for V and 4 bases for J; bases not matched to a gene: 7. The germline CDR1 and CDR2 sequences are MNHEY and SVGAGI. CDR3 length: 15 residues. This CDR3 reads CASSSLRTGAETQYF. The CDR3 region has the DNA TGTGCCAGCAGTTCCCTTCGGACAGGGGCAGAGACCCAGTACTTC.

This clone was detected only a few times. The J gene is TRBJ2-5, the V gene TRBV10-3, with a tentative D call TRBD2 (6 bases). Germline lookup yields CDR1 ENHRY and CDR2 SYGVKD. This CDR3 has 15 residues. V was pared by 1 base and J by 1 base, with 10 bases between. DNA of the CDR3: TGTGCCATCAGTGAGTTTGGAGGGAGCCAAGAGACCCAGTACTTC. This translates into CAISEFGGSQETQYF.

V is TRBV30 and J is TRBJ2-5; 10 bases are a match to TRBD2. CDR3 length equals 16 residues. The germline V gene encodes CDR1 GTSNPN and CDR2 SVGIG (reference sequence). Unmatched junction bases numbered 8, after V lost 0 bases and J lost 4 bases. The CDR3 DNA reads TGTGCCTGGAGTGTACGCAGCGGGAGGGCCCCAGAGACCCAGTACTTC. Protein: CAWSVRSGRAPETQYF.

This chain joins TRBV5-1 and TRBJ1-2; the D is unclear. The germline gives CDR1 SGHRS, CDR2 YFSETQ. V shed 0 bases and J shed 5 bases, with 8 bases lying between them. The CDR3 totals 13 residues. Here the CDR3 reads CASSLGSGYGYTF. The CDR3 bases are TGCGCCAGCAGCTTGGGTTCGGGGTATGGCTACACCTTC.

This clone was counted between two and nine times. In nucleotides, the CDR3 is TGTGCCAGCAGCTTAAAGGGTTGGCAGGGGGTTGATGGCTACACCTTC. Translated: CASSLKGWQGVDGYTF. The chain recombines TRBV7-2 with TRBJ1-2, with 7 nucleotides matching TRBD1. The V gene end was trimmed by 2 bases and the J gene end by 6 bases; junction bases not matched to a gene: 12. CDR3 length: 16 residues. CDR1 and CDR2 (germline): SGHTA, FQGNSA.

The chain couples TRBV30 to TRBJ2-2, with 14 bases matching TRBD2. Germline assignment: CDR1 GTSNPN and CDR2 SVGIG (reference sequence). J gave up 4 bases and V 5 bases, and 0 bases lay outside the gene matches. The CDR3 is made up of 14 amino acids. In DNA form, the CDR3 reads TGTGCCTGGGGACTAGCGGGAGGCACCGGGGAGCTGTTTTTT. Its translation is CAWGLAGGTGELFF.

The J gene is TRBJ2-1, the V gene TRBV10-2, with 8 bases identical to TRBD2. V shed 3 bases, J shed 4 bases, and the junction held 8 bases outside the gene matches. Germline V CDR1 and CDR2: WSHSY, SAAADI. This CDR3 is 16 amino acids long. This CDR3 is CASSDLRAGAYNEQFF. CDR3 in DNA: TGCGCCAGCAGTGACCTTCGAGCGGGAGCATACAATGAGCAGTTCTTC.

The rearrangement joins TRBV6-5 to TRBJ2-3; 8 nucleotides line up with TRBD2. With 7 bases clipped from V and 4 bases from J, the junction kept 4 bases outside the gene matches. Germline lookup yields CDR1 MNHEY and CDR2 SVGAGI. The CDR3 totals 13 residues. This CDR3 is CASKGTSSDTQYF. The CDR3 DNA reads TGTGCCAGCAAGGGGACTAGTTCAGATACGCAGTATTTT.

This chain uses TRBV28 with TRBJ1-2; 11 nucleotides agree with TRBD1. Germline V CDR1 and CDR2: MDHEN, SYDVKM. The CDR3 has 18 amino acids. With 2 bases clipped from V and 4 bases from J, the junction kept 12 bases outside the gene matches. CDR3 DNA: TGTGCCAGCAGTTTACCCCGGACAGGGGGCAGGAGAAGCTATGGCTACACCTTC. Translation: CASSLPRTGGRRSYGYTF.

This rearrangement joins TRBV10-1 to TRBJ2-2, with D possibly matching TRBD2 (6 bases). There are 15 residues in the CDR3. Germline lookup yields CDR1 WNHNN and CDR2 SYGVQD (reference sequence). Trimming pared 4 bases from V and 1 base from J, leaving 10 bases between. CDR3 protein: CASSGGTQNTGELFF. For the CDR3, the DNA is TGCGCCAGCAGTGGGGGGACTCAGAACACCGGGGAGCTGTTTTTT.

This clone was counted a few times. V usage is TRBV2 and J usage is TRBJ1-1; D is unclear. In germline, CDR1 is SNHLY, CDR2 FYNNEI. CDR3 size: 13 residues. V was cut by 8 bases and J by 0 bases, with 10 bases left in between. CDR3: CASFAGLNTEAFF. Here the CDR3 DNA reads TGTGCCAGCTTCGCGGGCCTGAACACTGAAGCTTTCTTT.

The CDR3: CASGYGASYGYTF. For the CDR3, the DNA is TGTGCCTCCGGCTATGGAGCCAGCTATGGCTACACCTTC. V usage is TRBV10-3 and J usage is TRBJ1-2; D call uncertain. The CDR3 is 13 residues long. CDR1 is ENHRY and CDR2 is SYGVKD in the germline V gene. V was trimmed by 11 bases and J by 4 bases, leaving 17 bases between them.

This rearrangement joins TRBV5-6 to TRBJ2-2; 8 bases agree with TRBD2. J was trimmed by 7 bases and V by 4 bases; bases with no gene match: 9. The CDR3 has 15 residues. The germline V gene encodes CDR1 SGHDT and CDR2 YYEEEE. The CDR3 reads CASSPPGGAFGELFF. The CDR3 nucleotides are TGTGCCAGCAGCCCACCCGGGGGGGCTTTCGGGGAGCTGTTTTTT.

This clone was seen only a few times. The chain joins TRBV27 to TRBJ1-1; 12 positions agree with TRBD1. There are 15 residues in the CDR3. The germline gives CDR1 MNHEY, CDR2 SMNVEV (reference sequence). V lost 5 bases, J lost 5 bases, and 6 bases stayed unmatched. The CDR3 DNA sequence: TGTGCCAGCAGTCGGTGGGGACAGGGGGCAACTGAAGCTTTCTTT. It codes for CASSRWGQGATEAFF.

The chain recombines TRBV7-2 with TRBJ2-1, with 8 bases fitting TRBD2. Germline V lookup: CDR1 SGHTA, CDR2 FQGNSA. This CDR3 is built from 16 residues. V lost 5 bases to trimming and J lost 10 bases; unmatched junction nucleotides: 16. The CDR3 loop reads CASSLNGPAGDREQFF. Written as DNA, the CDR3 is TGTGCCAGCAGCCTAAACGGGCCAGCGGGGGACCGGGAGCAGTTCTTC.

The chain is built from TRBV5-6 and TRBJ1-1; the D gene is possibly TRBD1 (5 bases). CDR1 and CDR2 (germline): SGHDT, YYEEEE. Trimming took 6 bases from V and 12 from J, leaving 21 bases between them. The CDR3 runs to 13 residues. The CDR3 region is CASNTDRIPESFF. CDR3 DNA sequence: TGTGCCAGCAACACCGACAGAATACCGGAGTCTTTCTTT.

The chain uses TRBV19 and TRBJ2-2; TRBD2 matches at 11 bases. This CDR3 region has 17 residues. Germline-derived CDR1 and CDR2 are LNHDA and SQIVND (reference sequence). V shed 6 bases, J shed 1 base, and the junction held 7 bases outside the gene matches. This CDR3 reads CASRRPTSGGNTGELFF. CDR3 sequence (DNA): TGTGCCAGTAGGAGACCCACTAGCGGGGGGAACACCGGGGAGCTGTTTTTT.

This clone was observed a single time. The rearrangement joins TRBV30 to TRBJ2-1; 12 bases align to TRBD2. The CDR3 is 14 residues long. Germline-derived CDR1 and CDR2 are GTSNPN and SVGIG (reference sequence). V trimming: 2 bases; J trimming: 7 bases; junction bases outside the gene matches: 3. CDR3 nucleotide sequence: TGTGCCTGGAGTTTCGGGACTAGCGGGAATGAGCAGTTCTTC. Amino acid sequence: CAWSFGTSGNEQFF.

This chain joins TRBV7-3 and TRBJ2-2; D gene ambiguous. CDR3 length: 15 amino acids. Trimming removed 4 bases from V and 2 bases from J, with 11 bases in between. From germline, CDR1 is SGHTA and CDR2 FQGTGA. The CDR3 protein is CASSSSKTNTGELFF. The DNA for the CDR3 is TGTGCCAGCAGCTCATCGAAGACTAACACCGGGGAGCTGTTTTTT. The full variable domain, with the rest looked up from reference TRBV7-3 and TRBJ2-2, is GAGVSQTPSNKVTEKGKYVELRCDPISGHTALYWYRQSLGQGPEFLIYFQGTGAADDSGLPNDRFFAVRPEGSVSTLKIQRTERGDSAVYLCASSSSKTNTGELFFGEGSRLTVL.

The rearrangement links TRBV7-9 to TRBJ1-6, with D tentatively TRBD1 (6 bases). CDR1 is SEHNR, CDR2 FQNEAQ, per germline (reference sequence). The germline V and J ends were trimmed by 3 bases and 6 bases, with 15 bases remaining between them. The CDR3 is made up of 16 amino acids. The CDR3 nucleotides read TGTGCCAGCAGCTTTTACTTGAGGGGGACTAATTCACCCCTCCACTTT. This sequence encodes CASSFYLRGTNSPLHF.

This chain links TRBV6-1 with TRBJ1-3; D ambiguous. V lost 1 base to trimming and J lost 4 bases, with 11 bases between them. Per the germline V gene, CDR1 is MNHNS and CDR2 is SASEGT. The CDR3 covers 15 residues. CDR3 DNA: TGTGCCAGCAGTGAAGTAGTGGGAGAGGGAAACACCATATATTTT. Protein: CASSEVVGEGNTIYF.

This clone was seen a single time. The genes are TRBV7-5 and TRBJ1-1; the DNA was not used to check the table's D call, TRBD1. TRBV7-5 corresponds to a pseudogene. The CDR3 contains 15 residues. The CDR3 loop reads CARSYRTGVKTEAFF. CDR3 DNA sequence: TGTGCCAGAAGCTATAGGACAGGGGTGAAGACTGAAGCTTTCTTT.

The chain combines TRBV5-1 with TRBJ2-1, with 14 bases lining up with TRBD2. J was trimmed by 6 bases and V by 4 bases; bases with no gene match: 3. Germline CDR1 reads SGHRS; CDR2 reads YFSETQ. CDR3 length equals 15 residues. CDR3 coding DNA: TGCGCCAGCAGCCAGGGACTAGCGGGAGCCAATGAGCAGTTCTTC. Amino acids: CASSQGLAGANEQFF.

The CDR3 region is CASSQDIGTSGAYEQYF. The CDR3 region has the DNA TGCGCCAGCAGCCAAGACATCGGGACTAGCGGCGCCTACGAGCAGTACTTC. The rearrangement links TRBV4-3 to TRBJ2-7; 11 bases map to TRBD2. CDR3 length: 17 amino acids. Trimming removed 0 bases from V and 2 bases from J; junction bases left unmatched: 6. CDR1 is LGHNA, CDR2 YSLEER, per germline.

This rearrangement joins TRBV7-8 to TRBJ1-3; the D is unclear. The CDR3 has 16 amino acids. Per the germline V gene, CDR1 is SGHVS and CDR2 is FQNEAQ. V was cut by 0 bases and J by 0 bases, with 9 bases left in between. CDR3: CASSLAVGSSGNTIYF. In DNA form, the CDR3 reads TGTGCCAGCAGCTTAGCGGTCGGGAGCTCTGGAAACACCATATATTTT.

The V and J genes are TRBV5-5 and TRBJ1-2; 9 positions match TRBD1. The V and J ends lost 4 bases and 6 bases, in that order; junction bases with no gene match: 4. The length of the CDR3 is 13 residues. The germline CDR1 and CDR2 sequences are SGHKS and YYEKEE (reference sequence). CDR3 nucleotides: TGTGCCAGCAGCGGAACAGGGGGCAATGGCTACACCTTC. This gives the protein CASSGTGGNGYTF.